The 3 T cell receptor beta chains below were found in one sample sequenced in a study of T cells in Graves' hyperthyroidism and ophthalmopathy. RNA transcripts provided the source from which TCR beta CDR3 regions were amplified. HTBI primers were the set used in a first-round RT-PCR of the TCR CDR3. One entry per CDR3 protein results from TCRdb running MiXCR on the multiplex PCR reads. The sample holds approximately 200,000 distinct CDR3 sequences, 15% to 20% seen once. Sequencing was performed on blood. These receptors all stem from a middle-aged man with Graves' hyperthyroidism.

This clonotype was detected ten times or more. This chain uses TRBV3-1 with TRBJ1-1; no firm D call. Per germline, CDR1 LGHDT and CDR2 YNNKEL (reference sequence). This CDR3 has 13 amino acids. Trimming cost V 4 bases and J 5 bases, with 11 bases left between them. The CDR3, as DNA: TGTGCCAGCAGCCCCCCTACGGCTACTGAAGCTTTCTTT. Residues: CASSPPTATEAFF. Full variable domain (missing parts from reference TRBV3-1 and TRBJ1-1): DTAVSQTPKYLVTQMGNDKSIKCEQNLGHDTMYWYKQDSKKFLKIMFSYNNKELIINETVPNRFSPKSPDKAHLNLHINSLELGDSAVYFCASSPPTATEAFFGQGTRLTVV.

A few counts support this clonotype. The chain employs TRBV10-3 and TRBJ1-6; TRBD1 agrees at 8 bases. Germline V lookup: CDR1 ENHRY, CDR2 SYGVKD. This CDR3 spans 12 amino acids. With V trimmed by 7 bases and J by 10 bases, 3 bases remained unmatched. This CDR3 is CAIMDRDSPLHF. CDR3 DNA: TGTGCCATCATGGACAGGGACTCACCCCTCCACTTT.

This clonotype was picked up many times. This CDR3 is CASSLSASYEQYF. DNA for the CDR3: TGTGCCAGCAGTTTATCGGCTTCCTACGAGCAGTACTTC. The chain has TRBV28 and TRBJ2-7; no reliable D call. From germline, CDR1 is MDHEN and CDR2 SYDVKM. The CDR3 contains 13 residues. The ends were cut back, 1 base at V and 1 base at J, with 5 bases in the middle.